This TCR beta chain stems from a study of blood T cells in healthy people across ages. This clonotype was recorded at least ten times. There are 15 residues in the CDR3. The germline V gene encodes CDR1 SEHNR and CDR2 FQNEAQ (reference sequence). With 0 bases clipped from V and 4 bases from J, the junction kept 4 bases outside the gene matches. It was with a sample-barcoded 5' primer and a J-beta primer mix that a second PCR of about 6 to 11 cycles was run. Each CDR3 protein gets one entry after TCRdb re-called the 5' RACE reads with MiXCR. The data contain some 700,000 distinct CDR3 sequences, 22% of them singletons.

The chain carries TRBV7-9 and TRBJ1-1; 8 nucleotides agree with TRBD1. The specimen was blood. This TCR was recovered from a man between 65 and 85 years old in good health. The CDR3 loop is CASSLARQGFTEAFF. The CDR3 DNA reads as TGTGCCAGCAGCTTAGCCCGACAGGGGTTCACTGAAGCTTTCTTT. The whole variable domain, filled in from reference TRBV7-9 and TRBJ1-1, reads DTGVSQNPRHKITKRGQNVTFRCDPISEHNRLYWYRQTLGQGPEFLTYFQNEAQLEKSRLLSDRFSAERPKGSFSTLEIQRTEQGDSAMYLCASSLARQGFTEAFFGQGTRLTVV.